The entry below describes one T cell receptor beta chain. Its antigen is not known. This sample was taken from a study of cytomegalovirus exposure and HLA in healthy donors. Study information: Of 350 to 400 genotyped donors, roughly 81% grouped in the Caucasian-associated ancestry cluster.

Researchers ran the PCR with 60 Vbeta and 13 Jbeta primers. Profiled with immunoSEQ multiplex PCR; TCRdb holds only in-frame clones, not every one. The profile shows 150,000 to 200,000 clones, 81% of them singletons. Study conclusions and caveats: A previous analysis found most TCR beta V segments productive roughly 87% or roughly 30% of the time. Certain indistinguishable V segments, among them TRBV6-2 and TRBV6-3, were excluded. Other equally common chains were less clonally expanded than HLA-associated TCR beta chains, a later analysis showed.

The V gene's germline CDR1 is SGHTA and CDR2 FQGNSA. This CDR3 comprises 15 residues. V was pared by 1 base and J by 0 bases, with 8 bases between. The J gene is TRBJ2-3, the V gene TRBV7-2; D not certain. Sequenced sample: PBMCs. The receptor's source is a man aged 18 to 29 in good health and CMV-seronegative. The CDR3 DNA sequence: TGTGCCAGCAGCTTAGGATTCAGGAGCACAGATACGCAGTATTTT. It specifies CASSLGFRSTDTQYF.